Below, one TCR beta chain is given with its context. In this sample, this clonotype turned up a few times. No cognate antigen has been identified for it. No qualities accompany the bases; no much larger clone lies one base away. The data were produced on an Illumina HiSeq 1500. The public reads were run again by TCRdb, first through fastp at Q25 and then through MiXCR, and only productive beta chains were kept. Each record represents a unique CDR3 protein, reported with the most common genes and DNA among its rows. The table for this sample lists 300,000 or so distinct CDR3 sequences; 20% to 25% of them were counted only once. The ten largest clones add up to roughly 13% of the sample. This sample's treatment or condition label indicates: in vitro stimulation with specific CMV peptide epitopes to enrich CMV-specific T cells. The germline V gene yields MGHDK for CDR1 and SYGVNS for CDR2. The CDR3 sequence holds 15 residues, the cysteine and phenylalanine included. Only CDR3 DNA remains: 45 bases, in frame from the first base. V loses 4 bases of germline sequence and J loses 4 bases, and the interval between the two ends is 13 bases.

This sample is part of a study of T cell repertoires in cytomegalovirus infection (dated by TCRdb to between 2018 and 2021). With respect to the entire study: The peptide stimulations were aimed at well-studied HLA-B-restricted epitopes as well as recently identified HLA-C-restricted CMV epitopes, whose presentation resists viral immunomodulation. Donor HLA type was relevant to the analysis, as public TCR beta signatures indicated carriage of CMV infection together with the matching HLA type.

Overall study outcomes, separate from this receptor: The ex vivo response was dominated by HLA-C-restricted CMV-specific TCR beta clonotypes, which also provided the single most frequent clonotype in two of eight donors. In both this cohort and an independent cohort of some 370 donors, the cumulative frequency of public TCR beta family members distinguished carriers of CMV infection plus the relevant HLA type.

This receptor was obtained from a human donor in good health (CMV status not recorded). Some clones in this sample may be carry-over from other donors' samples. The material was cultured PBMCs, obtained from culture after CMV antigen stimulation. The rearranged segments are TRBV25-1 and TRBJ2-2; a weak D assignment points to TRBD1 (5 bases agree). The CDR3 is CASSAAGHSTGELFF. The nucleotide sequence reads as follows: TGTGCCAGCAGTGCCGCCGGACACAGCACCGGGGAGCTGTTTTTT.